This T cell receptor beta chain was sequenced in a study of blood T cell repertoires in COVID-19. Whole-study context: Specimens from acute and convalescent COVID-19 originated in the United States, Italy and Spain. T cells, B-cell-depleted T cells, or PBMCs provided the cDNA or gDNA that served as material.

V lost 10 bases, J lost 4 bases, and 12 bases stayed unmatched. Germline V gene data show CDR1 as SNHLY and CDR2 as FYNNEI. The CDR3 runs to 14 residues. Source study methods: Reference gene primer amplification gave estimated nucleated cell counts. Only in-frame clones appear in the TCRdb table, and some are missing; sequencing was by immunoSEQ multiplex PCR. That table gives V, J and clone size, and the DNA gave D and trimming. The repertoire includes about 440,000 clones, more than 70% of them detected once, and roughly 12% sits in the top ten. Followed longitudinally, the Seattle patients had been enrolled during active infection.

This sequence joins TRBV2 and TRBJ1-1, with 7 bases identical to TRBD1. Sequencing was performed on peripheral blood. This receptor was obtained from a woman aged 50 to 60 with COVID-19, enrolled during active disease. CDR3 bases: TGTGCCACTTTTCTTACAGGGGCGAGCACTGAAGCTTTCTTT. It codes for CATFLTGASTEAFF.